One sample yielded the 4 T cell receptor beta chains listed below, sequenced in a study of blood T cells in healthy people across ages. A second roughly 7 to 12 cycle PCR used barcoded and J-beta primers. Via MiXCR, TCRdb re-called the 5' RACE reads, giving one row per CDR3 protein. This sample has some 900,000 distinct CDR3 sequences; roughly 43% occur once, and the top ten carry about an eighth. The sequenced material came from blood. Receptor source: a man aged 30 to 39 in good health.

The chain links TRBV7-2 to TRBJ1-1, with a tentative D call TRBD1 (5 bases). CDR3 size: 14 residues. V was cut by 8 bases and J by 0 bases, with 13 bases left in between. CDR1 SGHTA and CDR2 FQGNSA come from the germline V gene. The chain's CDR3 is CASARQSMNTEAFF. CDR3 DNA: TGTGCCAGCGCCCGACAGAGCATGAACACTGAAGCTTTCTTT.

This clonotype has only a few counts. The V call is TRBV7-8, the J call TRBJ2-4; no clear D. There are 15 residues in the CDR3. Germline CDR1 reads SGHVS; CDR2 reads FQNEAQ. The V end was cut by 1 base, the J end by 0 bases, with 7 bases between. CDR3 loop: CASSLGQRAKNIQYF. The CDR3 DNA follows: TGTGCCAGCAGCTTAGGTCAGAGAGCCAAAAACATTCAGTACTTC.

This chain uses TRBV11-2 with TRBJ2-3; D gene ambiguous. Between the trimmed V and J ends, which lost 4 bases and 6 bases, there was a span of 17 bases. The CDR3 contains 15 residues. The germline gives CDR1 SGHAT, CDR2 FQNNGV. The CDR3 loop is CASSYLASRQDTQYF. CDR3 coding DNA: TGTGCCAGCAGCTACCTGGCCTCCCGCCAGGATACGCAGTATTTT.

This sequence joins TRBV20-1 and TRBJ1-5; D gene ambiguous. The V and J ends lost 1 base and 7 bases respectively, with 14 bases between them. The CDR3 sequence is 14 residues long. In germline, CDR1 is DFQATT, CDR2 SNEGSKA (reference sequence). The CDR3 nucleotides read TGCAGTGCTAGAGTCCTCCGGGGTGGCCAGCCCCAGCATTTT. As protein: CSARVLRGGQPQHF.